One sample yielded the 24 T cell receptor beta chains listed below, sequenced in a study of T cells after posttransplantation cyclophosphamide (TCRdb year 2016). This specimen's treatment or condition label, per the study, means: high-dose cyclophosphamide on days +3 and +4 as single-agent GVHD prophylaxis. For conditioning, the PTCy patients got busulfan and fludarabine, then a related or unrelated marrow graft, followed by cyclophosphamide on days +3 and +4. The method behind the library was the immunoSEQ multiplex PCR assay. This immuneACCESS table, as held by TCRdb, lists in-frame sequences with V and J called but not all clones. Of the missing ones, under half trace to an unresolved V gene in checked studies; the others have no known cause. The sample has roughly 10,000 clones on record, about 82% of them singletons. Over 15% of the sample is taken by the ten largest. The sequencing used PBMCs, collected more than 1,700 days after allogeneic stem cell transplant with posttransplant cyclophosphamide. All receptors derive from a female patient between 50 and 60 years old who received an allogeneic stem cell transplant from a related donor, was CMV-positive, and had no GVHD. It is possible that, after a transplant, some T cells come from the graft donor.

The V and J genes are TRBV4-2 and TRBJ2-3; tentatively, D is TRBD2 (7 bases). This CDR3 has 16 residues. V shed 4 bases and J shed 2 bases, with 16 bases lying between them. Germline CDR1 is LGHNA and CDR2 is YNFKEQ. The CDR3: CASSLGASGSTDTQYF. The CDR3 DNA is TGTGCCAGCAGCCTGGGGGCTAGCGGTTCCACAGATACGCAGTATTTT.

This chain joins TRBV9 and TRBJ2-2; TRBD2 is a possible D gene (6 bases). CDR1 is SGDLS and CDR2 is YYNGEE in the germline V gene. Trimming left V 0 bases short and J 2 bases short, with 11 bases between. The CDR3 is 16 amino acids. DNA of the CDR3: TGTGCCAGCAGCGTAGCCGGGACTTACAACACCGGGGAGCTGTTTTTT. Protein sequence: CASSVAGTYNTGELFF.

The chain links TRBV5-6 to TRBJ2-7; 10 nucleotides line up with TRBD1. Trimming at V came to 4 bases and at J to 4 bases, leaving 11 bases not matched to a gene. This CDR3 region has 16 residues. Per germline, CDR1 SGHDT and CDR2 YYEEEE. This chain's CDR3 is CASSLGQGVGSYEQYF. CDR3 in DNA: TGTGCCAGCAGCCTAGGACAGGGGGTGGGTTCTTACGAGCAGTACTTC.

This chain uses TRBV2 with TRBJ2-7, with D uncertain. Germline-derived CDR1 and CDR2 are SNHLY and FYNNEI. Trimming shortened V by 8 bases and J by 0 bases, and 17 bases separated the two germline ends. CDR3 length equals 15 residues. CDR3: CASARGTTFSYEQYF. CDR3 DNA: TGTGCCAGCGCGAGAGGAACTACCTTCTCCTACGAGCAGTACTTC.

The chain links TRBV18 to TRBJ2-3; D possibly corresponds to TRBD1 (5 bases). CDR1 is KGHSH, CDR2 LQKENI, per germline. The CDR3 sequence is 17 residues long. Trimming pared 5 bases from V and 5 bases from J, leaving 23 bases between. CDR3 DNA: TGTGCCAGCTCATCTTGGATTGGGGCCATGGAAGGAGATACGCAGTATTTT. This gives the protein CASSSWIGAMEGDTQYF. The full variable domain, its missing parts supplied by reference TRBV18 and TRBJ2-3, is NAGVMQNPRHLVRRRGQEARLRCSPMKGHSHVYWYRQLPEEGLKFMVYLQKENIIDESGMPKERFSAEFPKEGPSILRIQQVVRGDSAAYFCASSSWIGAMEGDTQYFGPGTRLTVL.

This clone came up a few times. The V gene is TRBV7-8, the J gene TRBJ1-5; unclear D gene. Trimming left V 3 bases short and J 7 bases short, with 7 bases between. There are 12 residues in the CDR3. CDR1 SGHVS and CDR2 FQNEAQ come from the germline V gene. CDR3 nucleotide sequence: TGTGCCAGCAGCTTCGAGGGACAGCCCCAGCATTTT. This translates into CASSFEGQPQHF.

V gene TRBV28 combines with J gene TRBJ2-2; TRBD1 agrees at 7 bases. J was trimmed by 6 bases and V by 7 bases; bases with no gene match: 17. Germline V gene lookup returns CDR1 MDHEN and CDR2 SYDVKM. The CDR3 has 17 residues. The CDR3 is CASKGRFTGVKAGELFF. For the CDR3, the DNA is TGTGCCAGCAAAGGTCGGTTTACAGGGGTGAAGGCCGGGGAGCTGTTTTTT.

This clone was found once. The chain is built from TRBV7-9 and TRBJ2-1; D perhaps matches TRBD2 (5 bases). V gave up 5 bases and J gave up 2 bases, with 10 bases separating them. The CDR3 contains 14 residues. Germline-derived CDR1 and CDR2 are SEHNR and FQNEAQ (reference sequence). CDR3 in amino acids: CASSTGIAYNEQFF. Written as DNA, the CDR3 is TGTGCCAGCAGCACCGGGATTGCCTACAATGAGCAGTTCTTC.

The genes are TRBV27 and TRBJ1-3, with D possibly matching TRBD1 (6 bases). This CDR3 contains 14 residues. From germline, CDR1 is MNHEY and CDR2 SMNVEV (reference sequence). Trimming removed 7 bases from V and 2 bases from J, with 12 bases in between. The DNA of the CDR3 is TGTGCCAGCAAAGAGGCAGGGGCTGGAAACACCATATATTTT. It is translated as CASKEAGAGNTIYF.

CDR3 DNA: TGCGCCAGCAGCCTCGAACCGGGACAGTTTTACGAGCAGTACTTC. Its translation: CASSLEPGQFYEQYF. V gene TRBV4-1 combines with J gene TRBJ2-7; 7 positions match TRBD1. The CDR3 totals 15 residues. CDR1 MGHRA and CDR2 YSYEKL come from the germline V gene. V lost 4 bases to trimming and J lost 4 bases; unmatched junction nucleotides: 10.

The rearrangement uses TRBV19 and TRBJ2-7; no clear D gene. CDR3 size: 14 residues. Germline CDR1 is LNHDA and CDR2 is SQIVND (reference sequence). V lost 5 bases and J 2 bases, leaving 13 bases between the germline ends. The DNA of the CDR3 is TGTGCCAGTAGTCGGGTTGGCGTAGCCTACGAGCAGTACTTC. It encodes CASSRVGVAYEQYF.

The rearrangement uses TRBV5-1 and TRBJ2-1, with 12 bases that match TRBD2. V gave up 4 bases and J gave up 8 bases; unmatched junction bases: 7. The CDR3 consists of 15 residues. Germline V gives CDR1 SGHRS, CDR2 YFSETQ. CDR3: CASSPTSGRTHEQFF. CDR3 coding DNA: TGCGCCAGCAGCCCTACTAGCGGGAGGACTCATGAGCAGTTCTTC.

This clone has only one observation. The chain carries TRBV28 and TRBJ2-7, with D hard to call. Per germline, CDR1 MDHEN and CDR2 SYDVKM. The CDR3 is 13 residues long. V was pared by 5 bases and J by 3 bases, with 11 bases between. The CDR3 coding sequence is TGTGCCAGCAGTCGGCGGCAGAACTACGAGCAGTACTTC. Translated, it gives CASSRRQNYEQYF. Variable domain in full (rest from reference TRBV28 and TRBJ2-7): DVKVTQSSRYLVKRTGEKVFLECVQDMDHENMFWYRQDPGLGLRLIYFSYDVKMKEKGDIPEGYSVSREKKERFSLILESASTNQTSMYLCASSRRQNYEQYFGPGTRLTVT.

This chain connects TRBV4-3 to TRBJ2-5, with 7 bases lining up with TRBD2. The CDR3 runs to 16 residues. Trimming at V came to 1 base and at J to 2 bases, leaving 7 bases not matched to a gene. Germline lookup yields CDR1 LGHNA and CDR2 YSLEER. The CDR3 DNA is TGCGCCAGCAGCCAAGGGGGACTACCGAGGCAAGAGACCCAGTACTTC. Protein sequence: CASSQGGLPRQETQYF.

V gene TRBV5-1 combines with J gene TRBJ1-4; D is unresolved. Germline V gives CDR1 SGHRS, CDR2 YFSETQ. This CDR3 has 15 residues. Trimming removed 4 bases at V and 0 bases at J, with 10 bases between. DNA of the CDR3: TGCGCCAGCAGCCCCCCGAGCGCAACTAATGAAAAACTGTTTTTT. Translated, it gives CASSPPSATNEKLFF.

This chain links TRBV9 with TRBJ2-2; maybe TRBD2 (6 bases). V gave up 1 base and J gave up 5 bases, with 15 bases separating them. The CDR3 consists of 16 residues. Per germline, CDR1 SGDLS and CDR2 YYNGEE. CDR3 residues: CASSVSEGSRTGELFF. The CDR3 region has the DNA TGTGCCAGCAGCGTATCGGAGGGGTCGAGAACCGGGGAGCTGTTTTTT.

The V and J genes are TRBV13 and TRBJ2-7, with 10 bases aligning to TRBD2. The CDR3 is 16 amino acids. The germline gives CDR1 PRHDT, CDR2 FYEKMQ (reference sequence). The ends lost 5 bases at V and 5 bases at J; junction bases unmatched: 12. The CDR3 sequence: CASSRPLLAGAHEQYF. For the CDR3, the DNA is TGTGCCAGCAGCCGACCCCTTCTAGCGGGAGCCCACGAGCAGTACTTC.

As concerns this clone: The same CDR3 can be traced to other DNA sequences in this sample. This sequence joins TRBV19 and TRBJ2-1; D is unclear. Per germline, CDR1 LNHDA and CDR2 SQIVND (reference sequence). Trimming shortened V by 5 bases and J by 6 bases, and 8 bases separated the two germline ends. The CDR3 totals 12 residues. The CDR3 loop is CASSPRLNEQFF. In nucleotides, the CDR3 is TGTGCCAGTAGTCCCAGACTCAATGAGCAGTTCTTC.

This clone has a handful of counts. The gene calls are TRBV25-1 and TRBJ2-1; no definite D call. Germline CDR1 reads MGHDK; CDR2 reads SYGVNS. This CDR3 comprises 14 residues. V was trimmed by 3 bases and J by 8 bases, leaving 14 bases between them. The CDR3 loop reads CASSDHQLRDEQFF. CDR3 DNA: TGTGCCAGCAGTGACCACCAACTTCGAGATGAGCAGTTCTTC.

CDR3 in amino acids: CASSPTGSLTSTTDTQYF. CDR3 DNA sequence: TGTGCCAGCTCACCAACAGGATCCTTAACCTCGACCACAGATACGCAGTATTTT. The chain combines TRBV18 with TRBJ2-3; weak D call: TRBD1 (5 bases). Looked up from germline, CDR1 is KGHSH and CDR2 is LQKENI. This CDR3 is built from 18 residues. V was trimmed by 2 bases and J by 2 bases, leaving 20 bases between them.

The chain joins TRBV29-1 to TRBJ2-1; D may be TRBD2 (5 bases). V was trimmed by 5 bases and J by 0 bases, leaving 20 bases between them. CDR3 size: 17 residues. Germline V gives CDR1 SQVTM, CDR2 ANQGSEA. The CDR3 DNA is TGCAGCGTTTGGGGAACTTTTACGGGGAGCTCCTACAATGAGCAGTTCTTC. Translation: CSVWGTFTGSSYNEQFF.

The V gene is TRBV7-3, the J gene TRBJ2-2, with D hard to call. The germline V gene has CDR1 SGHTA and CDR2 FQGTGA. This CDR3 region has 14 residues. The V and J ends lost 4 bases and 4 bases respectively, with 10 bases between them. The CDR3 coding sequence is TGTGCCAGCAGCTACCGGTCAGGCACCGGGGAGCTGTTTTTT. Translated: CASSYRSGTGELFF.

The rearrangement uses TRBV7-2 and TRBJ1-2; D might be TRBD1 (6 bases). Per germline, CDR1 SGHTA and CDR2 FQGNSA. The V and J ends lost 5 bases and 4 bases respectively, with 14 bases between them. CDR3 length equals 14 residues. DNA of the CDR3: TGTGCCAGCAGCAGGAACAGGGTCGGCTATGGCTACACCTTC. Protein product: CASSRNRVGYGYTF.

CDR3 in amino acids: CASSGRGGDTIYF. The CDR3 DNA is TGTGCCAGCAGCGGCCGCGGCGGAGACACCATATATTTT. The V gene is TRBV7-3, the J gene TRBJ1-3; D is uncertain. Germline loops: CDR1 SGHTA, CDR2 FQGTGA. CDR3 size: 13 residues. Trimming cost V 5 bases and J 8 bases, with 13 bases left between them. The whole variable domain, remainder taken from reference TRBV7-3 and TRBJ1-3, is GAGVSQTPSNKVTEKGKYVELRCDPISGHTALYWYRQSLGQGPEFLIYFQGTGAADDSGLPNDRFFAVRPEGSVSTLKIQRTERGDSAVYLCASSGRGGDTIYFGEGSWLTVV.